The clone carrying this T cell receptor beta chain has more than one count but fewer than ten. This sample is part of a study of T cell repertoires in cytomegalovirus infection. In TCRdb, the reads were re-called with MiXCR into one record per CDR3 protein. Here the sample spans around 170,000 distinct CDR3 sequences, about 15% being singletons. Germline V lookup: CDR1 MNHEY, CDR2 SVGEGT. V lost 5 bases, J lost 5 bases, and 11 bases stayed unmatched. The CDR3 covers 15 residues. The sample consisted of CD8+ T cells from PBMCs. This chain connects TRBV6-2 or TRBV6-3 to TRBJ2-5; 7 bases agree with TRBD2. This receptor was taken from a human donor in good health (CMV status not recorded). Some clones in this sample may be carry-over from other donors' samples. CDR3 in DNA: TGTGCCAGCAGTGATCAGAGACTAGCTGGGGAGACCCAGTACTTC. This sequence encodes CASSDQRLAGETQYF.